This TCR beta chain came from a study of OX40 agonist ivuxolimab in advanced cancers. This clone was counted between two and nine times. Sequenced by immunoSEQ multiplex PCR; TCRdb stores in-frame clones only, minus some. The sample gives some 90,000 clones, about 92% of which show up once; 3.4% is in the top ten. Germline CDR1 MGHRA, CDR2 YSYEKL. The CDR3 extends over 14 amino acids. Trimming removed 3 bases from V and 8 bases from J, with 16 bases in between. The source material was CD4+ or CD8+ T cells sorted from blood, sampled in a trial of the OX40 agonist ivuxolimab. The gene calls are TRBV4-1 and TRBJ1-2, with D possibly TRBD1 on 5 matching bases. This clonotype was obtained from an adult with an advanced solid tumor such as melanoma, head and neck, liver or kidney cancer. Written as DNA, the CDR3 is TGCGCCAGCAGCCAGGCTACTCCGGGGGAGGGCTACACCTTC. Amino acid sequence: CASSQATPGEGYTF.